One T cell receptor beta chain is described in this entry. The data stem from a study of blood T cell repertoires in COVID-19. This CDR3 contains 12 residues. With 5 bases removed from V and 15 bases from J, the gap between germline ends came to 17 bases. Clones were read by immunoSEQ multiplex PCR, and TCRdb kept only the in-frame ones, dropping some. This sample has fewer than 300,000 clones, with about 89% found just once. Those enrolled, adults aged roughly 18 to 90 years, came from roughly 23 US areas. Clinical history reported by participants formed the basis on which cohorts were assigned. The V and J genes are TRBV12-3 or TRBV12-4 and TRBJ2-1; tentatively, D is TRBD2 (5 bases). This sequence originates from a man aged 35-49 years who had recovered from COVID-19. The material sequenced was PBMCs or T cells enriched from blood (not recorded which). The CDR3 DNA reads TGTGCCAGCAGTCCCCAACCGGGATTTCTGTTCTTC. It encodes CASSPQPGFLFF.